This TCR beta chain was retrieved from a study of T cell responses to AZD1222 COVID-19 vaccine. A word on this clone: Its antigen remains unknown.

Samples with a second dose at about 4 or about 12 weeks were pooled together. Clones were sequenced by immunoSEQ multiplex PCR, and TCRdb holds only the in-frame ones, with some missing. The repertoire holds 120,000 or so clones, with over 90% as singletons. Study-level results: Reportedly, nearly half of unique spike TCRs recognized epitopes outside B.1.351/B.1.1.7 mutations. Donors, mostly white British, included more females; clonal diversity was possibly underestimated.

Per the germline V gene, CDR1 is KGHSH and CDR2 is LQKENI. V was pared by 8 bases and J by 3 bases, with 20 bases between. The CDR3 spans 15 residues. The rearrangement uses TRBV18 and TRBJ2-7; a weak D match, TRBD2 (7 bases). The specimen was peripheral blood, collected 28 days after the second AZD1222 dose. This clonotype was sampled from an adult who received the AZD1222 COVID-19 vaccine. The CDR3 nucleotides read TGTGCCAGCGTTCCAGGGGTCGGGGGGAGCTACGAGCAGTACTTC. It codes for CASVPGVGGSYEQYF.